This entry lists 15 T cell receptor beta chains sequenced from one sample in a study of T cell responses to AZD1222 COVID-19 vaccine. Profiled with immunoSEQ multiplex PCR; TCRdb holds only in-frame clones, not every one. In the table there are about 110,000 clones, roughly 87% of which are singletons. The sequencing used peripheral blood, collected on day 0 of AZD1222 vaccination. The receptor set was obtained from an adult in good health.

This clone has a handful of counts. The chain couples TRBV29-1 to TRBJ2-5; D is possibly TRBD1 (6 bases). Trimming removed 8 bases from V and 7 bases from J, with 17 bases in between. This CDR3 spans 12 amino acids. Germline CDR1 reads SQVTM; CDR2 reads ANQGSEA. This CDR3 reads CSPAEARGTQYF. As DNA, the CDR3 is TGCAGCCCCGCCGAGGCCAGGGGGACCCAGTACTTC.

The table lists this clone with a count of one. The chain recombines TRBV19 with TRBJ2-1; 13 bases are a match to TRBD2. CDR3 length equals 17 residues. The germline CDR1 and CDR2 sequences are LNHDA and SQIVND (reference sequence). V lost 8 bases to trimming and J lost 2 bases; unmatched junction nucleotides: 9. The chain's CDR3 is CASYGTSGIGTYNEQFF. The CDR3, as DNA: TGTGCCAGTTACGGGACTAGCGGGATTGGTACCTACAATGAGCAGTTCTTC. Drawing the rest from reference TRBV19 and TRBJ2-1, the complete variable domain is DGGITQSPKYLFRKEGQNVTLSCEQNLNHDAMYWYRQDPGQGLRLIYYSQIVNDFQKGDIAEGYSVSREKKESFPLTVTSAQKNPTAFYLCASYGTSGIGTYNEQFFGPGTRLTVL.

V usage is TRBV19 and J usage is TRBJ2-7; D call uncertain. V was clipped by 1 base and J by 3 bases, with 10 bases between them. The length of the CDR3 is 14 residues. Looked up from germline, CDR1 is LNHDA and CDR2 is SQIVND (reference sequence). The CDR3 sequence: CASSIGMEYYEQYF. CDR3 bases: TGTGCCAGTAGTATAGGGATGGAATACTACGAGCAGTACTTC.

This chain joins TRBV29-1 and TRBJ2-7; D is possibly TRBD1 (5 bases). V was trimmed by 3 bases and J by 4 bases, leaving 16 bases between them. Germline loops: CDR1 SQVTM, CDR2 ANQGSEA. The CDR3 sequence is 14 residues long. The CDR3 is CSVEQTESVYEQYF. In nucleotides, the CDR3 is TGCAGCGTTGAGCAGACAGAGTCTGTGTACGAGCAGTACTTC.

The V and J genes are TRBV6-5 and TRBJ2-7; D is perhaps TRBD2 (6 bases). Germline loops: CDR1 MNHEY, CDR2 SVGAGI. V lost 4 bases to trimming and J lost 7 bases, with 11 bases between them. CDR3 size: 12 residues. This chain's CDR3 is CASSLEGTEQYF. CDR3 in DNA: TGTGCCAGCAGTTTGGAGGGAACGGAGCAGTACTTC.

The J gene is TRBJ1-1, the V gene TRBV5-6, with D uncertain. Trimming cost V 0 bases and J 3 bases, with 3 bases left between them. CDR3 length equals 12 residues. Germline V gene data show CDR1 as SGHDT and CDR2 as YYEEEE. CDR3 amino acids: CASSLDDTEAFF. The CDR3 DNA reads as TGTGCCAGCAGCTTGGACGACACTGAAGCTTTCTTT.

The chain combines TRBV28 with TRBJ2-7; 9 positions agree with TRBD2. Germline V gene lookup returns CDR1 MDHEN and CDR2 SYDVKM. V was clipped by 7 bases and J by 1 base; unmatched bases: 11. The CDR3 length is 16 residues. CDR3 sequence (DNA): TGTGCCAGCACCTTCGGGGGAGCGGGAGGTTCCTACGAGCAGTACTTC. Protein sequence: CASTFGGAGGSYEQYF.

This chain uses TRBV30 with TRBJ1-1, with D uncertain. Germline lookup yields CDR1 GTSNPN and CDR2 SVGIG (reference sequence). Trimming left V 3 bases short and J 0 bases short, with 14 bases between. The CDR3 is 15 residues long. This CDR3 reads CAWRISQVMNTEAFF. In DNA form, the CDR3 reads TGTGCCTGGAGGATCTCTCAGGTCATGAACACTGAAGCTTTCTTT. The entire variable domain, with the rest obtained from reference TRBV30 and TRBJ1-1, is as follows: SQTIHQWPATLVQPVGSPLSLECTVEGTSNPNLYWYRQAAGRGLQLLFYSVGIGQISSEVPQNLSASRPQDRQFILSSKKLLLSDSGFYLCAWRISQVMNTEAFFGQGTRLTVV.

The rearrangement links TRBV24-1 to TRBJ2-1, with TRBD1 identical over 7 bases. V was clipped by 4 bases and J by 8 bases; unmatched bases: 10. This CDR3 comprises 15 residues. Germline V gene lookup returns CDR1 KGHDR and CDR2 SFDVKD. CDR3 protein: CATSDRTGDPYEQFF. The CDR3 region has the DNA TGTGCCACCAGTGACCGGACAGGAGATCCTTATGAGCAGTTCTTC.

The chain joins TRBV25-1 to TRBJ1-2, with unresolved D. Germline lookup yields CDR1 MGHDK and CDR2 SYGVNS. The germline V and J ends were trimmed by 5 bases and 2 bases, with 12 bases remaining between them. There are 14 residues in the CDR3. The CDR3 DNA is TGTGCCAGCAGTCCCGTTCTTGAGAACTATGGCTACACCTTC. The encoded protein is CASSPVLENYGYTF.

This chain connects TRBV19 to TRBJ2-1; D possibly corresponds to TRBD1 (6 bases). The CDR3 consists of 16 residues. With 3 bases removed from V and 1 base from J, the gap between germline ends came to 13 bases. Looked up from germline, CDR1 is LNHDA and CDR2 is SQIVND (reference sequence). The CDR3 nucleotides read TGTGCCAGTAGTATCTCTGGGGGCAGTTCCTACAATGAGCAGTTCTTC. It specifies CASSISGGSSYNEQFF.

This CDR3 reads CASNKPLATGELFF. CDR3 DNA sequence: TGTGCCAGCAACAAACCACTAGCGACCGGGGAGCTGTTTTTT. The chain combines TRBV9 with TRBJ2-2, with TRBD2 identical over 7 bases. The CDR3 has 14 amino acids. Germline V gene sequence: CDR1 SGDLS, CDR2 YYNGEE. J gave up 5 bases and V 6 bases, and 7 bases lay outside the gene matches.

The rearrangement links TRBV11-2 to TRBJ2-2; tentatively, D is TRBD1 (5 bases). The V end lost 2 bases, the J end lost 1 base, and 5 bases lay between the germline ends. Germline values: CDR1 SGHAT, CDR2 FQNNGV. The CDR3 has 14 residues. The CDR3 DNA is TGTGCCAGCAGCTTACAGGGGAACACCGGGGAGCTGTTTTTT. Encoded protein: CASSLQGNTGELFF. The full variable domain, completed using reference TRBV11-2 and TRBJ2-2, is EAGVAQSPRYKIIEKRQSVAFWCNPISGHATLYWYQQILGQGPKLLIQFQNNGVVDDSQLPKDRFSAERLKGVDSTLKIQPAKLEDSAVYLCASSLQGNTGELFFGEGSRLTVL.

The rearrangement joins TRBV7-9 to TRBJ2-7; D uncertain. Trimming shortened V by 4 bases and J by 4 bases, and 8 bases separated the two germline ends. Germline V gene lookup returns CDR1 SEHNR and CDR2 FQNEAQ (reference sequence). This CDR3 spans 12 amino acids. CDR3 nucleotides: TGTGCCAGCAGCTCAGGAGATTACGAGCAGTACTTC. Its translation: CASSSGDYEQYF. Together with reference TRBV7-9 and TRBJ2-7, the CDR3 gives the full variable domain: DTGVSQNPRHKITKRGQNVTFRCDPISEHNRLYWYRQTLGQGPEFLTYFQNEAQLEKSRLLSDRFSAERPKGSFSTLEIQRTEQGDSAMYLCASSSGDYEQYFGPGTRLTVT.

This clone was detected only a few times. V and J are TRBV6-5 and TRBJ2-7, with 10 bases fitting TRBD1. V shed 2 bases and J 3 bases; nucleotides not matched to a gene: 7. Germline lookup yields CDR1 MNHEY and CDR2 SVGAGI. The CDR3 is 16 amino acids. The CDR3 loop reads CASSYPRQGAIYEQYF. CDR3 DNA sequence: TGTGCCAGCAGTTACCCTCGACAGGGGGCGATCTACGAGCAGTACTTC.